The present TCR beta chain was sequenced within a study of T cells in localized non-small cell lung cancer. General study findings and limits: Detection in adjacent lung was observed for a median around 55 of the top 100 tumor clones. A higher density of T cells in blood coincided with extended overall survival.

Comments on this clone: Its target is not known.

V was trimmed by 5 bases and J by 4 bases, leaving 11 bases between them. The germline gives CDR1 SGHVS, CDR2 FNYEAQ. CDR3 length equals 13 residues. Sequencing used immunoSEQ multiplex PCR; TCRdb keeps in-frame clones, though not all of them. The table lists 31,000 or so clones, about 89% of them singletons, with around 2.9% in the top ten. The V and J genes are TRBV7-6 and TRBJ1-1; no definite D call. This TCR derives from a female donor aged 60 or older with stage I lung adenocarcinoma. The sequenced sample was peripheral blood, obtained before any cancer treatment. CDR3 sequence reads: CASSPGLGTEAFF. CDR3 DNA: TGTGCCAGCAGCCCCGGGCTTGGCACTGAAGCTTTCTTT. The full variable domain, completed using reference TRBV7-6 and TRBJ1-1, is GAGVSQSPRYKVTKRGQDVALRCDPISGHVSLYWYRQALGQGPEFLTYFNYEAQQDKSGLPNDRFSAERPEGSISTLTIQRTEQRDSAMYRCASSPGLGTEAFFGQGTRLTVV.